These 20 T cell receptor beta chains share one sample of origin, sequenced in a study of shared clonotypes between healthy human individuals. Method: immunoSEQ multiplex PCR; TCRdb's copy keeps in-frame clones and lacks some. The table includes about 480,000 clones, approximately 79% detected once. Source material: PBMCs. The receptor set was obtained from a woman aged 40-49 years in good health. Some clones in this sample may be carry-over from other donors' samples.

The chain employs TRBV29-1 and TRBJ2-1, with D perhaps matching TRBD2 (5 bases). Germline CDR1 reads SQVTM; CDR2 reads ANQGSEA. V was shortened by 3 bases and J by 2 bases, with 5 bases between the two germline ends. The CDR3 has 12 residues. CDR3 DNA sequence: TGCAGCGTTGAGGAGGCCTACAATGAGCAGTTCTTC. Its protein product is CSVEEAYNEQFF.

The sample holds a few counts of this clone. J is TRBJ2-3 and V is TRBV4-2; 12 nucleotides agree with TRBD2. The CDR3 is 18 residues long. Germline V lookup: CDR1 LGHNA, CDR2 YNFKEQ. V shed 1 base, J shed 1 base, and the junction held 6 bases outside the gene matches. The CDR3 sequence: CASSQAFTSGRRTDTQYF. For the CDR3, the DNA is TGTGCCAGCAGCCAAGCCTTTACTAGCGGGAGGCGCACAGATACGCAGTATTTT.

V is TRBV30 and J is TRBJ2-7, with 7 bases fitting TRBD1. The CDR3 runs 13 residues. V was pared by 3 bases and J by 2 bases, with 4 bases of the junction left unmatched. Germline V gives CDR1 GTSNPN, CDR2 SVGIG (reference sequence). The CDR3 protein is CAWRGTETYEQYF. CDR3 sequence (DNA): TGTGCCTGGAGGGGGACAGAGACCTACGAGCAGTACTTC.

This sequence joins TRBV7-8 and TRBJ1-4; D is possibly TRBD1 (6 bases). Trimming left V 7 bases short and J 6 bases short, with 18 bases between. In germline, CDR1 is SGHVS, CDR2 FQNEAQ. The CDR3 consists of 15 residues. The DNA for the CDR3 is TGTGCCAGCACAGTCTGGGGGGGGCTTGATGAAAAACTGTTTTTT. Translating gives CASTVWGGLDEKLFF.

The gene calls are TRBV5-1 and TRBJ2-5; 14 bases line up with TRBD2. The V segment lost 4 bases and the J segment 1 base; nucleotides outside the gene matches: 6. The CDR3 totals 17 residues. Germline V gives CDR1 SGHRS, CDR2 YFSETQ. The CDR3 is CASSPRTSGRFQETQYF. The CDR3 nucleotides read TGCGCCAGCAGCCCTAGGACTAGCGGGAGGTTCCAAGAGACCCAGTACTTC.

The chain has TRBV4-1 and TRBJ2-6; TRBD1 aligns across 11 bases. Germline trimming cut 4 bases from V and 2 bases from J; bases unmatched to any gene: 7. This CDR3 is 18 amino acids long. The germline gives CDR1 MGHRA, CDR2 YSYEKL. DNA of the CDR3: TGCGCCAGCAGCCCCGAAGGACAGGGGGCGGCTGGGGCCAACGTCCTGACTTTC. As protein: CASSPEGQGAAGANVLTF.

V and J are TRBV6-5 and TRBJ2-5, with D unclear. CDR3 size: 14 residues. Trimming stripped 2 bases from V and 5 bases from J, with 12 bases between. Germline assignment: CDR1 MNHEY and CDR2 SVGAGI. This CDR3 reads CASSYGWGGETQYF. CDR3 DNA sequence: TGTGCCAGCAGTTACGGATGGGGTGGGGAGACCCAGTACTTC.

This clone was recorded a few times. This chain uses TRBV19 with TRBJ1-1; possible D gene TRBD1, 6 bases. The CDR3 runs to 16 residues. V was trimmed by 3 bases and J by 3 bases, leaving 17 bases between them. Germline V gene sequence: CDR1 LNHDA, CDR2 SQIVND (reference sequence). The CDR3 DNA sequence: TGTGCCAGTAGTATTTTGACGGGGGCTGTGTACACTGAAGCTTTCTTT. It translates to CASSILTGAVYTEAFF.

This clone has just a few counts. Here the CDR3 DNA reads TGTGCCAGCAGCTTAAGTTGTCGCAATCAGCCCCAGCATTTT. Protein: CASSLSCRNQPQHF. The V and J genes are TRBV11-1 and TRBJ1-5, with D unresolved. CDR3 length: 14 residues. Trimming left V 2 bases short and J 2 bases short, with 7 bases between. From germline, CDR1 is SGHAT and CDR2 FQDESV (reference sequence).

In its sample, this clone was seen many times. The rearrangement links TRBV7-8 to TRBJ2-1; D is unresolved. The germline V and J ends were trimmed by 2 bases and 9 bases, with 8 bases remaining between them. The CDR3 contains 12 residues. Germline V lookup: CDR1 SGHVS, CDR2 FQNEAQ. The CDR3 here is CASSLSSGEQFF. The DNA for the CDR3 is TGTGCCAGCAGCTTAAGTTCAGGTGAGCAGTTCTTC.

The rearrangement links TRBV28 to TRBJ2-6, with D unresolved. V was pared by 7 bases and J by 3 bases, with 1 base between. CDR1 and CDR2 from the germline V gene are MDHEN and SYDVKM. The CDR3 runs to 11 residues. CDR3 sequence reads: CASNGANVLTF. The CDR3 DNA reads TGTGCCAGCAATGGGGCCAACGTCCTGACTTTC.

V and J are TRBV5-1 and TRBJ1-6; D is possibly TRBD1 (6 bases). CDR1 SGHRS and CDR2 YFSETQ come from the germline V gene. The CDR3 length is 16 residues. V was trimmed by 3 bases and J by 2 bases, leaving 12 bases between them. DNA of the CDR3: TGCGCCAGCAGCTCAACGACAGGAACCTATAATTCACCCCTCCACTTT. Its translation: CASSSTTGTYNSPLHF.

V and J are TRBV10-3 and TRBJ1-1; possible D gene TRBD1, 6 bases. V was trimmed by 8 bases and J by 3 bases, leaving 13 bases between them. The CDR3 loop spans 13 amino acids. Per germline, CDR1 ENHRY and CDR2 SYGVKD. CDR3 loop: CAIRQVMDTEAFF. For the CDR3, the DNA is TGTGCCATCCGACAGGTGATGGACACTGAAGCTTTCTTT.

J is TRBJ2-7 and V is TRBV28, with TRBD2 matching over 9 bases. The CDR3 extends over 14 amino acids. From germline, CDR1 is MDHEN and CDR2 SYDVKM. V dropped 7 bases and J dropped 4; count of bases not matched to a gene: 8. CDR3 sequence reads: CASTLLAGVYEQYF. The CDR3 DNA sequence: TGTGCCAGCACCCTCTTAGCGGGAGTTTACGAGCAGTACTTC.

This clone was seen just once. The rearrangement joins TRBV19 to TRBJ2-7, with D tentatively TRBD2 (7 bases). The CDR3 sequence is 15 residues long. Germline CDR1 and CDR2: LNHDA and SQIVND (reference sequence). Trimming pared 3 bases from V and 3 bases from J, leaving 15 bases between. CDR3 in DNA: TGTGCCAGTAGTATGGGGGCTAGCGGAAACTACGAGCAGTACTTC. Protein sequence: CASSMGASGNYEQYF.

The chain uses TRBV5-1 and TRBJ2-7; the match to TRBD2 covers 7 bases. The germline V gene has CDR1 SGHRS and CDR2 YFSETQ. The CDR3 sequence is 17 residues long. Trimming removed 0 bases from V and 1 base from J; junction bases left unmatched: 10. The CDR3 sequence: CASSLGWLAADSYEQYF. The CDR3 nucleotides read TGCGCCAGCAGCTTGGGGTGGCTAGCGGCTGATTCCTACGAGCAGTACTTC.

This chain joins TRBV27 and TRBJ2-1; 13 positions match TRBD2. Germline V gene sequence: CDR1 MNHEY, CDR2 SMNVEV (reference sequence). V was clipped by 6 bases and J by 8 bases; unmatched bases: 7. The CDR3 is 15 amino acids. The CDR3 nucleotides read TGTGCCAGCAGCCCACTAGCGGGAGGGGGTCATGAGCAGTTCTTC. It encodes CASSPLAGGGHEQFF.

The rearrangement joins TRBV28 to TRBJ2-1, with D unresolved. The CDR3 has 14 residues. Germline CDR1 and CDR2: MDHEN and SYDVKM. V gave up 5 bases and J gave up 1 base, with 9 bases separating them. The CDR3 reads CASSPPTSYNEQFF. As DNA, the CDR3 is TGTGCCAGCAGTCCCCCCACTTCCTACAATGAGCAGTTCTTC.

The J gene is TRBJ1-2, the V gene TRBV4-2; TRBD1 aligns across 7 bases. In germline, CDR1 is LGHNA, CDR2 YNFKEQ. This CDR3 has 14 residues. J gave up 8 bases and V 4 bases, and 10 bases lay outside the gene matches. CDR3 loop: CASSRSGTVEGYTF. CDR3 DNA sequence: TGTGCCAGCAGCCGATCCGGGACAGTGGAGGGCTACACCTTC.

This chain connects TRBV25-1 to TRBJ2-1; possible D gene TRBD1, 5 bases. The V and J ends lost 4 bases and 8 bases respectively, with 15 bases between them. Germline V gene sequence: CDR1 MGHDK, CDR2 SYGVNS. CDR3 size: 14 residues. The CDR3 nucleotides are TGTGCCAGCAGTGCCTTTCAGGGTACCGATGAGCAGTTCTTC. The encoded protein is CASSAFQGTDEQFF.